Presented here are 15 T cell receptor beta chains from one specimen sequenced in a study of early T cells in non-severe SARS-CoV-2 infection. Using its own MiXCR run on the 5' RACE reads, TCRdb lists one record per CDR3 protein. The sample has 65,000 to 85,000 distinct CDR3 sequences; around 13% are singletons. The source material was whole blood. These receptor sequences come from an adult who was a healthcare worker with PCR-confirmed SARS-CoV-2 infection or an uninfected control (not recorded which).

This clonotype was found many times. This chain links TRBV24-1 with TRBJ2-2; 9 bases match TRBD1. V trimming: 4 bases; J trimming: 7 bases; junction bases outside the gene matches: 9. CDR3 length: 16 residues. CDR1 and CDR2 from the germline V gene are KGHDR and SFDVKD. The CDR3 sequence is CATSEPGTGYDGELFF. In DNA, the CDR3 is TGTGCCACCAGTGAGCCCGGGACAGGGTATGACGGGGAGCTGTTTTTT.

The rearrangement links TRBV28 to TRBJ2-5; TRBD1 might be the D (5 bases). Germline CDR1 is MDHEN and CDR2 is SYDVKM. V lost 4 bases and J lost 3, with 12 bases in between. The CDR3 runs to 14 residues. CDR3 DNA sequence: TGTGCCAGCAGTTCGCAGGGAACGAAAGAGACCCAGTACTTC. It specifies CASSSQGTKETQYF.

A few counts support this clonotype. The chain combines TRBV6-2 or TRBV6-3 with TRBJ2-7; D is undetermined. The V gene lost 0 bases and the J gene lost 5 bases, with 11 bases spanning the gap. Germline V gene data show CDR1 as MNHEY and CDR2 as SVGEGT. This CDR3 spans 14 amino acids. Here the CDR3 reads CASSYSSASHEQYF. DNA for the CDR3: TGTGCCAGCAGTTACTCGTCTGCATCCCACGAGCAGTACTTC.

The rearrangement links TRBV5-1 to TRBJ2-5; 7 bases match TRBD1. The length of the CDR3 is 12 residues. The germline V gene has CDR1 SGHRS and CDR2 YFSETQ. The V segment lost 6 bases and the J segment 1 base; nucleotides outside the gene matches: 0. CDR3 DNA sequence: TGCGCCAGCAACAGGGGCCAAGAGACCCAGTACTTC. It yields the protein CASNRGQETQYF.

At least ten counts were recorded for this clonotype. The V gene is TRBV20-1, the J gene TRBJ2-7; D assignment may be TRBD1 or TRBD2 (6 bases each). This CDR3 is built from 13 residues. V was trimmed by 1 base and J by 5 bases, leaving 12 bases between them. Germline V lookup: CDR1 DFQATT, CDR2 SNEGSKA (reference sequence). The CDR3 DNA sequence: TGCAGTGCTAGAGGGGGGGCAGATAACGAGCAGTACTTC. Amino acid sequence: CSARGGADNEQYF.

This clonotype is classed as medium-sized. This chain joins TRBV2 and TRBJ1-1; 8 bases are a match to TRBD1. Looked up from germline, CDR1 is SNHLY and CDR2 is FYNNEI. This CDR3 comprises 15 residues. Trimming took 6 bases from V and 1 from J; bases not matched to a gene: 7. CDR3 protein: CASRPAGTGNTEAFF. CDR3 in DNA: TGTGCCAGCAGGCCTGCCGGGACAGGGAACACTGAAGCTTTCTTT.

This clonotype came up a few times. The rearrangement uses TRBV28 and TRBJ2-2, with D unclear. The CDR3 length is 15 residues. V dropped 1 base and J dropped 1 base, with 7 bases sitting between them. Germline assignment: CDR1 MDHEN and CDR2 SYDVKM. The chain's CDR3 is CASSLSKVNTGELFF. CDR3 nucleotide sequence: TGTGCCAGCAGTTTATCGAAGGTGAACACCGGGGAGCTGTTTTTT.

J is TRBJ2-1 and V is TRBV7-9, with D possibly TRBD2 on 6 matching bases. CDR1 SEHNR and CDR2 FQNEAQ come from the germline V gene (reference sequence). V was shortened by 5 bases and J by 12 bases, with 23 bases between the two germline ends. The CDR3 runs to 15 residues. CDR3 in DNA: TGTGCCAGCAGCGGGACTGTACTCGGGGTTCTTAGGCAGTTCTTC. Protein: CASSGTVLGVLRQFF.

This clonotype was observed a few times. The J gene is TRBJ2-1, the V gene TRBV27; perhaps TRBD1 as D (5 bases). Germline values: CDR1 MNHEY, CDR2 SMNVEV (reference sequence). V lost 5 bases and J lost 1, with 12 bases in between. CDR3 length equals 15 residues. The CDR3 DNA reads TGTGCCAGCAGTCCAGGGTTTTCTTCCTACAATGAGCAGTTCTTC. The encoded protein is CASSPGFSSYNEQFF.

The table lists this clonotype with a few counts. The chain uses TRBV6-2 or TRBV6-3 and TRBJ1-1, with TRBD1 as a possible D gene (5 bases). Germline CDR1 reads MNHEY; CDR2 reads SVGEGT. V was clipped by 6 bases and J by 2 bases, with 10 bases between them. The CDR3 covers 13 residues. CDR3 sequence: CASRGRANTEAFF. CDR3 DNA sequence: TGTGCCAGCAGGGGCAGGGCCAACACTGAAGCTTTCTTT.

The chain has TRBV10-2 and TRBJ1-5; D is unresolved. The germline V gene has CDR1 WSHSY and CDR2 SAAADI. CDR3 length equals 12 residues. Trimming removed 3 bases at V and 9 bases at J, with 9 bases between. The DNA of the CDR3 is TGCGCCAGCAGTGATAGGGAGCGGCCCCAGCATTTT. Translating gives CASSDRERPQHF.

The J gene is TRBJ1-1, the V gene TRBV7-9; D not resolved. Trimming stripped 2 bases from V and 1 base from J, with 5 bases between. The CDR3 has 13 amino acids. CDR1 is SEHNR and CDR2 is FQNEAQ in the germline V gene (reference sequence). CDR3: CASSLIQNTEAFF. The CDR3 nucleotides read TGTGCCAGCAGCTTAATACAGAACACTGAAGCTTTCTTT.

The chain employs TRBV20-1 and TRBJ2-7; the D is unclear. CDR1 and CDR2 from the germline V gene are DFQATT and SNEGSKA (reference sequence). The CDR3 sequence is 12 residues long. V was shortened by 2 bases and J by 3 bases, with 8 bases between the two germline ends. CDR3 coding DNA: TGCAGTGCTAGAAAGATCCTCTACGAGCAGTACTTC. This translates into CSARKILYEQYF.

This chain connects TRBV28 to TRBJ1-1; tentative D call: TRBD1 (6 bases). Germline V gene sequence: CDR1 MDHEN, CDR2 SYDVKM. V lost 2 bases to trimming and J lost 3 bases, with 16 bases between them. The CDR3 contains 16 residues. DNA for the CDR3: TGTGCCAGCAGTTTAATGGGTACAGGGTGGGACACTGAAGCTTTCTTT. Protein: CASSLMGTGWDTEAFF. The full variable domain, rest sourced from reference TRBV28 and TRBJ1-1, is DVKVTQSSRYLVKRTGEKVFLECVQDMDHENMFWYRQDPGLGLRLIYFSYDVKMKEKGDIPEGYSVSREKKERFSLILESASTNQTSMYLCASSLMGTGWDTEAFFGQGTRLTVV.

This clonotype was counted at least ten times. The chain recombines TRBV6-2 or TRBV6-3 with TRBJ2-3; TRBD2 matches 12 bases. This CDR3 contains 14 residues. V dropped 7 bases and J dropped 8; count of bases not matched to a gene: 7. Germline V gene sequence: CDR1 MNHEY, CDR2 SVGEGT. Here the CDR3 reads CASNLAGGGTTQYF. The DNA for the CDR3 is TGTGCCAGCAACCTAGCGGGAGGGGGCACTACGCAGTATTTT.